Below are 21 T cell receptor beta chains sequenced from a single sample in a study of T cells after yellow fever vaccination. TCRdb fed the 5' RACE reads into MiXCR, producing one record per CDR3 protein. The repertoire holds around 590,000 distinct CDR3 sequences, with about 12% as singletons. Sequenced here: PBMCs, sampled on the day of the yellow fever booster vaccination. The receptors derive from a man between 25 and 39 years old who received the YFV17D yellow fever vaccine.

This chain joins TRBV27 and TRBJ1-1, with D perhaps matching TRBD1 (6 bases). Trimming shortened V by 1 base and J by 7 bases, and 13 bases separated the two germline ends. In germline, CDR1 is MNHEY, CDR2 SMNVEV (reference sequence). The CDR3 is 14 residues long. Written as DNA, the CDR3 is TGTGCCAGCAGTTTATTTGGGGGGCTTGGTGAAGCTTTCTTT. Its translation is CASSLFGGLGEAFF.

This clonotype occurred a few times. The chain links TRBV14 to TRBJ2-1; no firm D call. Germline CDR1 is SGHDN and CDR2 is FVKESK. The CDR3 has 14 residues. V gave up 1 base and J gave up 2 bases, with 6 bases separating them. CDR3 amino acids: CASSQGLTYNEQFF. The CDR3 DNA reads TGTGCCAGCAGCCAAGGACTCACCTACAATGAGCAGTTCTTC. Using reference TRBV14 and TRBJ2-1 for the parts outside the CDR3, the full variable domain is EAGVTQFPSHSVIEKGQTVTLRCDPISGHDNLYWYRRVMGKEIKFLLHFVKESKQDESGMPNNRFLAERTGGTYSTLKVQPAELEDSGVYFCASSQGLTYNEQFFGPGTRLTVL.

The chain joins TRBV6-2 or TRBV6-3 to TRBJ2-7; D gene ambiguous. Trimming took off 0 bases at V and 3 bases at J, with 12 bases between the two ends. The V gene's germline CDR1 is MNHEY and CDR2 SVGEGT. The CDR3 covers 15 residues. The DNA for the CDR3 is TGTGCCAGCAGTTACTCGATGCGCGAGAACTACGAGCAGTACTTC. This gives the protein CASSYSMRENYEQYF.

The rearrangement uses TRBV6-1 and TRBJ2-6, with TRBD1 matching 8 bases. CDR3 length equals 18 residues. J lost 0 bases, V lost 7 bases, and 11 bases had no gene match. Germline lookup yields CDR1 MNHNS and CDR2 SASEGT. The CDR3 nucleotides are TGTGCCAGCATGCCGGGCAGGGGGCTCCGCTCTGGGGCCAACGTCCTGACTTTC. Translating it yields CASMPGRGLRSGANVLTF.

This chain joins TRBV7-2 and TRBJ2-1, with 7 bases that match TRBD2. The CDR3 has 15 residues. Germline V gives CDR1 SGHTA, CDR2 FQGNSA. V shed 5 bases and J 0 bases; nucleotides not matched to a gene: 4. The CDR3 coding sequence is TGTGCCAGCAGCCGGGACTACAGCTCCTACAATGAGCAGTTCTTC. Protein: CASSRDYSSYNEQFF.

The CDR3, as DNA: TGTGCCAGCAGGTTGATTCCGGGGACAGGGTACCACGAGCAGTACTTC. This codes for CASRLIPGTGYHEQYF. V gene TRBV7-2 combines with J gene TRBJ2-7, with 9 bases aligning to TRBD1. Germline CDR1 SGHTA, CDR2 FQGNSA. J gave up 5 bases and V 6 bases, and 14 bases lay outside the gene matches. The CDR3 has 16 amino acids.

The genes are TRBV19 and TRBJ2-5; 10 positions agree with TRBD1. The V segment lost 11 bases and the J segment 3 bases; nucleotides outside the gene matches: 3. Germline lookup yields CDR1 LNHDA and CDR2 SQIVND (reference sequence). This CDR3 contains 12 residues. The chain's CDR3 is CASGTGEETQYF. The CDR3 region has the DNA TGTGCCTCCGGGACAGGGGAAGAGACCCAGTACTTC.

The rearrangement joins TRBV27 to TRBJ2-3; D remains ambiguous. Looked up from germline, CDR1 is MNHEY and CDR2 is SMNVEV (reference sequence). Trimming pared 0 bases from V and 3 bases from J, leaving 10 bases between. This CDR3 is built from 15 residues. CDR3 amino acids: CASSLSVLGTDTQYF. The CDR3 DNA reads TGTGCCAGCAGTTTATCGGTGTTGGGGACAGATACGCAGTATTTT.

This clonotype was detected many times. The CDR3 sequence: CASSLGTGYTGELFF. In nucleotides, the CDR3 is TGTGCCAGCAGTTTAGGAACAGGGTACACCGGGGAGCTGTTTTTT. This chain connects TRBV12-3 or TRBV12-4 to TRBJ2-2, with D perhaps TRBD1 (6 bases). The CDR3 covers 15 residues. The V end was cut by 1 base, the J end by 3 bases, with 9 bases between.

This clonotype was detected ten times or more. J is TRBJ2-1 and V is TRBV12-3 or TRBV12-4, with a possible D match to TRBD2 (6 bases). Deletions cut 6 bases from V and 4 bases from J, with 13 bases between. The CDR3 loop spans 14 amino acids. The CDR3 sequence: CASSLRGTYNEQFF. CDR3 DNA: TGTGCCAGCAGCCTTCGCGGGACTTACAATGAGCAGTTCTTC.

The chain couples TRBV29-1 to TRBJ2-1; a possible D gene is TRBD2 (5 bases). The CDR3 sequence is 13 residues long. Germline V gene lookup returns CDR1 SQVTM and CDR2 ANQGSEA. The V and J ends lost 5 bases and 8 bases respectively, with 16 bases between them. The DNA of the CDR3 is TGCAGCGTTCTAAGCGGCCCTTCTGATGAGCAGTTCTTC. Encoded protein: CSVLSGPSDEQFF.

The genes are TRBV5-6 and TRBJ2-7, with TRBD1 matching 8 bases. This CDR3 is 15 amino acids long. Per germline, CDR1 SGHDT and CDR2 YYEEEE. The V gene end was trimmed by 4 bases and the J gene end by 1 base; junction bases not matched to a gene: 7. The CDR3 sequence: CASSLPGQESYEQYF. CDR3 in DNA: TGTGCCAGCAGCCTGCCGGGACAGGAATCCTACGAGCAGTACTTC.

The table lists this clonotype with many counts. The chain combines TRBV29-1 with TRBJ2-1, with 11 bases identical to TRBD2. CDR3 size: 13 residues. Germline V CDR1 and CDR2: SQVTM, ANQGSEA. V lost 8 bases, J lost 6 bases, and 6 bases stayed unmatched. The CDR3 here is CSPLAGGGNEQFF. CDR3 DNA sequence: TGCAGCCCTTTAGCGGGAGGGGGCAATGAGCAGTTCTTC.

This clonotype was seen a single time. This sequence joins TRBV4-3 and TRBJ1-1, with TRBD1 identical over 7 bases. Trimming took 0 bases from V and 7 from J; bases not matched to a gene: 5. Germline-derived CDR1 and CDR2 are LGHNA and YSLEER. The CDR3 contains 14 residues. This CDR3 is CASSQDSWTGEAFF. CDR3 DNA: TGCGCCAGCAGCCAAGATTCATGGACAGGTGAAGCTTTCTTT.

The J gene is TRBJ2-4, the V gene TRBV19; D perhaps matches TRBD2 (5 bases). In germline, CDR1 is LNHDA, CDR2 SQIVND (reference sequence). Trimming took off 5 bases at V and 9 bases at J, with 17 bases between the two ends. The CDR3 runs 14 residues. The CDR3 is CASSVRPGMVIQYF. DNA of the CDR3: TGTGCCAGTAGTGTGAGACCCGGGATGGTCATTCAGTACTTC.

V and J are TRBV5-6 and TRBJ2-7; tentative D call: TRBD1 (6 bases). Germline CDR1 SGHDT, CDR2 YYEEEE. The V end was cut by 4 bases, the J end by 8 bases, with 25 bases between. This CDR3 has 16 residues. The CDR3 DNA follows: TGTGCCAGCAGCCATGAAAAAGGGGGACCCTATTCCCAGCAGTACTTC. It codes for CASSHEKGGPYSQQYF.

The rearrangement uses TRBV19 and TRBJ2-6, with D uncertain. Germline CDR1 reads LNHDA; CDR2 reads SQIVND (reference sequence). The CDR3 length is 15 residues. V lost 3 bases and J 0 bases, leaving 6 bases between the germline ends. CDR3 region: CASSIIGSGANVLTF. DNA for the CDR3: TGTGCCAGTAGTATCATCGGCTCTGGGGCCAACGTCCTGACTTTC.

CDR3 sequence reads: CASSLNPGQGATETQYF. CDR3 in DNA: TGCGCCAGCAGCTTGAATCCGGGACAGGGGGCGACGGAGACCCAGTACTTC. The chain has TRBV5-1 and TRBJ2-5, with TRBD1 identical over 12 bases. After removal of 1 base from V and 5 bases from J, the junction contained 9 bases not matched to a gene. The CDR3 runs to 17 residues. The germline V gene has CDR1 SGHRS and CDR2 YFSETQ.

The CDR3 here is CSAPGLLMGAFF. As DNA, the CDR3 is TGCAGTGCTCCGGGACTCCTTATGGGGGCTTTCTTT. V usage is TRBV20-1 and J usage is TRBJ1-1, with D maybe TRBD1 (5 bases). CDR1 is DFQATT and CDR2 is SNEGSKA in the germline V gene (reference sequence). Deletions cut 5 bases from V and 11 bases from J, with 18 bases between. The CDR3 spans 12 residues.

J is TRBJ2-7 and V is TRBV12-3 or TRBV12-4; possibly TRBD1 or TRBD2 for D (6 bases each). The CDR3 consists of 13 residues. Trimming stripped 5 bases from V and 6 bases from J, with 14 bases between. CDR3: CASSLGQTSEQYF. Written as DNA, the CDR3 is TGTGCCAGCAGTCTTGGACAGACTAGCGAGCAGTACTTC.

This clonotype came up a few times. This chain links TRBV7-2 with TRBJ2-1; 14 bases are a match to TRBD2. The CDR3 length is 16 residues. V trimming: 9 bases; J trimming: 10 bases; junction bases outside the gene matches: 14. The germline V gene has CDR1 SGHTA and CDR2 FQGNSA. This CDR3 reads CASLQRGLAGVEEQFF. CDR3 coding DNA: TGTGCCAGTCTTCAAAGGGGACTAGCGGGAGTGGAGGAGCAGTTCTTC.